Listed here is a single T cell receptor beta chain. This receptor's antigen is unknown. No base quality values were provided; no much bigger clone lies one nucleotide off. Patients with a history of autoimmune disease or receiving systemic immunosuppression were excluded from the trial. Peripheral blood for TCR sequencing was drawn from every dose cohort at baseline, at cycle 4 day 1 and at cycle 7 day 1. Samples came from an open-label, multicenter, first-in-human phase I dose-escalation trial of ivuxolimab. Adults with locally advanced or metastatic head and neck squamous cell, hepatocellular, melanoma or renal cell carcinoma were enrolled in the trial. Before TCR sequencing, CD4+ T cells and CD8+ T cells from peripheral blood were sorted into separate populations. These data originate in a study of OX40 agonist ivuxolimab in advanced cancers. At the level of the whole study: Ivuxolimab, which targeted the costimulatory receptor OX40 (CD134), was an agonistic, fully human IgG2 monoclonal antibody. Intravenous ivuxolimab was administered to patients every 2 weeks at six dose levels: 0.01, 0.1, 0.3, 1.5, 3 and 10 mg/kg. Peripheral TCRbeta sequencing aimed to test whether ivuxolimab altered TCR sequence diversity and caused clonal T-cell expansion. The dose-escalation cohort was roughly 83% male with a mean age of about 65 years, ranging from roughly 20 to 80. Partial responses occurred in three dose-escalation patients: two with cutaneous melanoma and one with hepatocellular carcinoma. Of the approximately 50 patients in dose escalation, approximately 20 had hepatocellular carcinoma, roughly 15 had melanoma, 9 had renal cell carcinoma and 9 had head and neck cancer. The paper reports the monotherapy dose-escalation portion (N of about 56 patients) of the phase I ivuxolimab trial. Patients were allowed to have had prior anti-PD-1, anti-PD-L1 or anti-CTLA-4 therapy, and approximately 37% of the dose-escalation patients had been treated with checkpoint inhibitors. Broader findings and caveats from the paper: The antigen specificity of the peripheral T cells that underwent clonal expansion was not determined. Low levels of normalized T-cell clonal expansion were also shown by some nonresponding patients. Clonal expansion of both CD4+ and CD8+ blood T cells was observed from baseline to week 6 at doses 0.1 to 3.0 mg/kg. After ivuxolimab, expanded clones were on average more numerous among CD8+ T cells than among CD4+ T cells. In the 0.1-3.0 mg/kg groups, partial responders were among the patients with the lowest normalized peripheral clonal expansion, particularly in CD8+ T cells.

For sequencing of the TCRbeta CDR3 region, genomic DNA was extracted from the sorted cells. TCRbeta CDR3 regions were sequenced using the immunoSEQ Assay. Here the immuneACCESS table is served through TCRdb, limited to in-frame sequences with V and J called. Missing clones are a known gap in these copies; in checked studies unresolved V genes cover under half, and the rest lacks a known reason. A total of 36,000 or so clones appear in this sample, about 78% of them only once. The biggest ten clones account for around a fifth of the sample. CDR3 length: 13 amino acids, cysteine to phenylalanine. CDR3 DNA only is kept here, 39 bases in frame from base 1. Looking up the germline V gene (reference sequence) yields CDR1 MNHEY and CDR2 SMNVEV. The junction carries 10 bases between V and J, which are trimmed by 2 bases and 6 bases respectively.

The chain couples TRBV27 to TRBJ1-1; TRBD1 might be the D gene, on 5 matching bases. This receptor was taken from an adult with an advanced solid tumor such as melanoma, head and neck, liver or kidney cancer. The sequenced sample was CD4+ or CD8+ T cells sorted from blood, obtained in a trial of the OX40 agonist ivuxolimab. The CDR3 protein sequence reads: CASSLKQGAEAFF. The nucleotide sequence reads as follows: TGTGCCAGCAGTTTAAAGCAGGGAGCTGAAGCTTTCTTT.